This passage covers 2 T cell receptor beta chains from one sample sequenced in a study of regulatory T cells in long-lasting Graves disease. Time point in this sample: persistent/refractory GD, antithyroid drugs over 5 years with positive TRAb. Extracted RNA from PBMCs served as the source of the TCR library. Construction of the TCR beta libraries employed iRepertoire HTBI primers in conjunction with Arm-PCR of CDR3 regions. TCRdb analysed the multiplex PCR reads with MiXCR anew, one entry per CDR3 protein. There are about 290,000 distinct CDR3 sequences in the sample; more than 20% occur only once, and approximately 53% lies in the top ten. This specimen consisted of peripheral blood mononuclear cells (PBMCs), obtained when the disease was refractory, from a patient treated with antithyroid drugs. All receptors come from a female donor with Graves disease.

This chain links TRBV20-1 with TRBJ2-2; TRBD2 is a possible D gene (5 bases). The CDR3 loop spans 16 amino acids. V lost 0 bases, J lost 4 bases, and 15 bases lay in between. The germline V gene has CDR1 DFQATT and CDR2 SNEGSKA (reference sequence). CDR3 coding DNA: TGCAGTGCTAGAGATCGGACGGGATGGGGCACCGGGGAGCTGTTTTTT. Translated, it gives CSARDRTGWGTGELFF.

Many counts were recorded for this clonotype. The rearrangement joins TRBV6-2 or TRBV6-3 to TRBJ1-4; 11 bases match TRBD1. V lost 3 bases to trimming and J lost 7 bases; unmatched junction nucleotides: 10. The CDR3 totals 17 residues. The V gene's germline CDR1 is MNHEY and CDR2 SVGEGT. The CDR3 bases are TGTGCCAGCAGTTATTTCGGATCGGGGACAGGGGGTGAAAAACTGTTTTTT. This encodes CASSYFGSGTGGEKLFF.